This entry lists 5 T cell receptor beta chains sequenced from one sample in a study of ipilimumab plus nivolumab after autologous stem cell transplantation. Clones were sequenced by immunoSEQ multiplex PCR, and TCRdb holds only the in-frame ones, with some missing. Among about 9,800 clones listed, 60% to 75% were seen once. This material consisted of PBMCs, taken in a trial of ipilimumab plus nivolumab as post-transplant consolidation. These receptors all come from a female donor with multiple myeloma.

The CDR3 DNA follows: TGTGCCAGCAGCTCCCCCGGGACAGGGGTGGGCGAGCAGTACTTC. Translation gives CASSSPGTGVGEQYF. This chain joins TRBV7-8 and TRBJ2-7, with 10 bases lining up with TRBD1. Germline V gene data show CDR1 as SGHVS and CDR2 as FQNEAQ. Germline trimming cut 4 bases from V and 6 bases from J; bases unmatched to any gene: 9. CDR3 length: 15 amino acids.

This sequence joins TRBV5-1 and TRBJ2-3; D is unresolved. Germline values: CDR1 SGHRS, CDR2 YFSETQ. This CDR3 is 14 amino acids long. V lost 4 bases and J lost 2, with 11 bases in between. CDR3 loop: CASSHNTATDTQYF. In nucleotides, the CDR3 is TGCGCCAGCAGCCACAATACCGCCACAGATACGCAGTATTTT.

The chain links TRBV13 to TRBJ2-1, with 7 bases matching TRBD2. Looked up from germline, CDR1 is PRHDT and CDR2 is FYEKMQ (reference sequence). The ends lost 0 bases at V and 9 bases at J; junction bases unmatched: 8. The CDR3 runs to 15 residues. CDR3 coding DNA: TGTGCCAGCAGCTTAGGGCGCGGGAGTACGTTTGAGCAGTTCTTC. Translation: CASSLGRGSTFEQFF.

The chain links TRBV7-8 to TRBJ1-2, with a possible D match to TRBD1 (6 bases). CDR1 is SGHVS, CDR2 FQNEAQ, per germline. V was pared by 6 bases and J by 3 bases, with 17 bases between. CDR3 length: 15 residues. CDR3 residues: CASSSGVRIDYGYTF. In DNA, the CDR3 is TGTGCCAGCAGTTCAGGGGTTCGGATTGACTATGGCTACACCTTC. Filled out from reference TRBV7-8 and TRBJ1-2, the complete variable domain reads GAGVSQSPRYKVAKRGQDVALRCDPISGHVSLFWYQQALGQGPEFLTYFQNEAQLDKSGLPSDRFFAERPEGSVSTLKIQRTQQEDSAVYLCASSSGVRIDYGYTFGSGTRLTVV.

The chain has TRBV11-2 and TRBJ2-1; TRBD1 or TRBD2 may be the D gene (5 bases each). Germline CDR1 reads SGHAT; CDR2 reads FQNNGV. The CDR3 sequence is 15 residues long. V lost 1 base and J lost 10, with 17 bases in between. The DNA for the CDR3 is TGTGCCAGCAGCTTAGCCCGGCAGGGAGCCGCCGAGCAGTTCTTC. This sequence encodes CASSLARQGAAEQFF.